This is a list of T cell receptor beta chains from one sample in a study of CD8+CD57+ T cells in acquired aplastic anemia. From the reads, TCRdb called clonotypes with MiXCR, one entry per CDR3 protein. The sample records some 190,000 distinct CDR3 sequences, roughly half being singletons. The specimen was sorted CD4+, CD8+, or CD8+CD57+ T cells (not recorded which) from PBMCs. The receptors here all came from a human donor in good health, serving as a control. Both conserved end residues are part of each CDR3. A D gene is named only where the DNA matches it firmly. Size tells how often a clone was seen (once, few, many) or the class of an expanded clone, and some rows leave it out.

d_gene,v_gene,j_gene,abundance,CDR3nt,CDR3aa
NA,TRBV5-1,TRBJ2-5,many,TGCGCCAGCAGAGCGGTCAGCCAAGAGACCCAGTACTTC,CASRAVSQETQYF
TRBD1,TRBV20-1,TRBJ2-1,NA,TGCAGTGCGGCAGGGGGCTGGGCCAATGAGCAGTTCTTC,CSAAGGWANEQFF
TRBD1,TRBV25-1,TRBJ2-3,NA,TGTGCCAGCAGTGAATTTAGGACAGGGGCAGATACGCAGTATTTT,CASSEFRTGADTQYF
NA,TRBV9,TRBJ1-1,NA,TGTGCCAGCAGCGTAGGACAGCGGAACACTGAGGCTTTCTTT,CASSVGQRNTEAFF
NA,TRBV7-9,TRBJ2-7,NA,TGTGCCAGCAGCTCCGGAGGACGGGACAACCGGCACGCCTACGAGCAGTACTTC,CASSSGGRDNRHAYEQYF
TRBD1,TRBV29-1,TRBJ1-2,few,TGCAGCGTCGCGGGACAGGGAACGGGGGGCTACACCTTC,CSVAGQGTGGYTF
TRBD2,TRBV10-3,TRBJ2-7,NA,TGTGCCATCAGGGAAGGGACTAGCGGGGTTAAGCAGTACTTC,CAIREGTSGVKQYF
TRBD1,TRBV2,TRBJ2-7,NA,TGTGCCAGCAGTGAAAGCCAGGGGGCGTTCTACGAGCAGTACTTC,CASSESQGAFYEQYF
NA,TRBV4-1,TRBJ2-7,NA,TGCGCCAGCAGCCAAGTAAGCAGAGGCGAGCAGTACTTC,CASSQVSRGEQYF
TRBD2,TRBV25-1,TRBJ2-1,once,TGTGCCAGCAGTGATGCCCTAGCGGGGGGGTTGAGCTCCTACAATGAGCAGTTCTTC,CASSDALAGGLSSYNEQFF
NA,TRBV11-1,TRBJ1-2,many,TGTGCCAGCAGCTTTGGGGGTCATGGCTACACCTTC,CASSFGGHGYTF
TRBD1,TRBV6-2/TRBV6-3,TRBJ2-7,many,TGTGCCAGCAGTTGGGGACAGGGTCACAACGAGCAGTACTTC,CASSWGQGHNEQYF
NA,TRBV2,TRBJ2-1,NA,TGTGCCAGCAGTGAACGGAACTACAATGAGCAGTTCTTC,CASSERNYNEQFF
NA,TRBV20-1,TRBJ1-2,once,TGCAGTGCTAGAGACCCGAGGGGTGGCTACACCTTC,CSARDPRGGYTF
NA,TRBV5-1,TRBJ2-5,NA,TGCGCCAGCAGCTTGGGAGTCGGGGAGGAGACCCAGTACTTC,CASSLGVGEETQYF
NA,TRBV25-1,TRBJ2-5,NA,TGTGCCAGCAGTGTGTTCGGGGCCCAAGAGACCCAGTACTTC,CASSVFGAQETQYF
NA,TRBV15,TRBJ2-2,once,TGTGCCACCAGGGGTGGGGCCAGCACCGGGGAGTTGTTTTTT,CATRGGASTGELFF
NA,TRBV6-1,TRBJ1-5,many,TGTGCCAGCAGTGTTCACGGGGGAAATCAGCCCCAGCATTTT,CASSVHGGNQPQHF
NA,TRBV30,TRBJ1-1,NA,TGTGCCTGGAGTGTAATAGGGCCGAGGATGGACACTGAAGCTTTCTTT,CAWSVIGPRMDTEAFF
TRBD2,TRBV6-5,TRBJ2-7,many,TGTGCCAGCAGTGAACTCACGGGGGGGTCCTACGAGCAGTACTTC,CASSELTGGSYEQYF
TRBD2,TRBV6-6,TRBJ2-5,NA,TGTGCCAGCAGTTACCCATGGAGCGGGGGGTCAGAGACCCAGTACTTC,CASSYPWSGGSETQYF
NA,TRBV7-8,TRBJ2-2,few,TGTGCCAGCAGCACAGGGACTCTACGGACCGGGGAGCTGTTTTTT,CASSTGTLRTGELFF
TRBD1,TRBV6-2/TRBV6-3,TRBJ1-5,many,TGTGCCAGCAGTGTACAGGGGGGCAATCAGCCCCAGCATTTT,CASSVQGGNQPQHF
TRBD2,TRBV24-1,TRBJ2-1,NA,TGTGCCACCAGTGCGATGACTAGCGGGAAGAGCTCCTACAATGAGCAGTTCTTC,CATSAMTSGKSSYNEQFF
NA,TRBV2,TRBJ1-1,few,TGTGCCAGCATAATAGGGAACACTGAAGCTTTCTTT,CASIIGNTEAFF
NA,TRBV2,TRBJ1-4,NA,TGTGCCAGCAGTGACAGGGGCGGTGGTGAAAAACTGTTTTTT,CASSDRGGGEKLFF
TRBD1,TRBV9,TRBJ1-2,many,TGTGCCAGCAGCGTAATCGGACAGGGGTATGGCTACACCTTC,CASSVIGQGYGYTF
NA,TRBV7-2,TRBJ1-4,NA,TGTGCCAGCTCACCACCGATTCGGGTACAGGCTAATGAAAAACTGTTTTTT,CASSPPIRVQANEKLFF
TRBD2,TRBV7-2,TRBJ2-5,NA,TGTGCCAGCACCGAGACTAGCGGGGGTAGGGAGACCCAGTACTTC,CASTETSGGRETQYF
NA,TRBV12-3/TRBV12-4,TRBJ1-1,NA,TGTGCCAGCACCGTAAGGGGGGGCGAAACTGAAGCTTTCTTT,CASTVRGGETEAFF
TRBD1,TRBV5-1,TRBJ1-1,few,TGCGCCAGCAGCTTGGCCTTGCCGGGACAGGGGGACACTGAAGCTTTCTTT,CASSLALPGQGDTEAFF
NA,TRBV28,TRBJ2-7,few,TGTGCCAGCAGTTCGGGCGGAATTTTCTCCTACGAGCAGTACTTC,CASSSGGIFSYEQYF
NA,TRBV19,TRBJ1-4,NA,TGTGCCAGTAGTCCGGCTGGGGTTAATGAAAAACTGTTTTTT,CASSPAGVNEKLFF
TRBD1,TRBV2,TRBJ1-4,NA,TGTGCCAGCAGTGCAACCGGGACAGGGGTCTTACGGGATGAAAAACTGTTTTTT,CASSATGTGVLRDEKLFF
NA,TRBV6-5,TRBJ2-7,many,TGTGCCAGCAGTTATGGCCTTGAAAGGAGCTCCTACGAGCAGTACTTC,CASSYGLERSSYEQYF
TRBD1,TRBV4-2,TRBJ1-4,NA,TGTGCCAGCAGCCAAGATCTTAAACAGGGGCGGTATTATGAAAAACTGTTTTTT,CASSQDLKQGRYYEKLFF
TRBD1,TRBV5-1,TRBJ1-5,many,TGCGCCAGCAGCTTGCAAGGGGGCCCCAATCAGCCCCAGCATTTT,CASSLQGGPNQPQHF
NA,TRBV5-5,TRBJ1-6,many,TGTGCCAGCAACCCCATAGGGGAGTCCTATAATTCACCCCTCCACTTT,CASNPIGESYNSPLHF